A single sample gave rise to the 9 T cell receptor beta chains below, sequenced in a study of shared clonotypes between healthy human individuals. Profiled with immunoSEQ multiplex PCR; TCRdb holds only in-frame clones, not every one. This repertoire shows 400,000 to 550,000 clones, around three quarters found once; its top ten account for 12%. What was sequenced was PBMCs. These receptors all stem from a woman aged 40-49 years in good health. Some clones in this sample may be carry-over from other donors' samples.

On this clone itself: Different DNA sequences within this sample yield the same CDR3. The chain links TRBV7-9 to TRBJ1-5; D is uncertain. Germline-derived CDR1 and CDR2 are SEHNR and FQNEAQ (reference sequence). Trimming removed 1 base at V and 4 bases at J, with 5 bases between. The CDR3 extends over 13 amino acids. The CDR3 bases are TGTGCCAGCAGCTTAGGGCAGAATCAGCCCCAGCATTTT. Its protein is CASSLGQNQPQHF. Combining the CDR3 with reference TRBV7-9 and TRBJ1-5 gives the whole variable domain DTGVSQNPRHKITKRGQNVTFRCDPISEHNRLYWYRQTLGQGPEFLTYFQNEAQLEKSRLLSDRFSAERPKGSFSTLEIQRTEQGDSAMYLCASSLGQNQPQHFGDGTRLSIL.

The rearrangement links TRBV5-6 to TRBJ1-1; D perhaps matches TRBD1 (5 bases). The V gene's germline CDR1 is SGHDT and CDR2 YYEEEE. Trimming took 3 bases from V and 4 from J, leaving 13 bases between them. The length of the CDR3 is 14 residues. The CDR3 region has the DNA TGTGCCAGCAGCTCCCCCACGGGGGGCACTGAAGCTTTCTTT. It translates to CASSSPTGGTEAFF.

The J gene is TRBJ2-5, the V gene TRBV28, with D possibly matching TRBD1 (5 bases). The CDR3 spans 14 residues. Trimming shortened V by 6 bases and J by 5 bases, and 16 bases separated the two germline ends. Per germline, CDR1 MDHEN and CDR2 SYDVKM. The DNA for the CDR3 is TGTGCCAGCAGCGCCCAGTGGGGCAGGGAGACCCAGTACTTC. Amino acids: CASSAQWGRETQYF.

The V call is TRBV5-4, the J call TRBJ1-4; 9 bases are shared with TRBD1. Germline V gene data show CDR1 as SGHNT and CDR2 as YYREEE (reference sequence). This CDR3 contains 15 residues. V was pared by 0 bases and J by 4 bases, with 1 base of the junction left unmatched. The CDR3 loop is CASSLGQGVNEKLFF. The CDR3 coding sequence is TGTGCCAGCAGCTTGGGACAGGGGGTTAATGAAAAACTGTTTTTT.

The chain is built from TRBV5-1 and TRBJ2-7; 11 nucleotides agree with TRBD2. This CDR3 has 20 residues. Germline V gives CDR1 SGHRS, CDR2 YFSETQ. The V gene end was trimmed by 1 base and the J gene end by 9 bases; junction bases not matched to a gene: 24. DNA of the CDR3: TGCGCCAGCAGCTTGATAGGGAGACCCGACTCACTAGCGGGAGCGGAGAGGCAGTACTTC. Residues: CASSLIGRPDSLAGAERQYF. Filled out from reference TRBV5-1 and TRBJ2-7, the complete variable domain reads KAGVTQTPRYLIKTRGQQVTLSCSPISGHRSVSWYQQTPGQGLQFLFEYFSETQRNKGNFPGRFSGRQFSNSRSEMNVSTLELGDSALYLCASSLIGRPDSLAGAERQYFGPGTRLTVT.

Turning to this clone: It may be a read error: a sequence one base away is much more abundant. This chain joins TRBV11-3 and TRBJ2-5; no definite D call. Trimming pared 4 bases from V and 5 bases from J, leaving 23 bases between. Germline V gene sequence: CDR1 SGHNT, CDR2 YENEEA. The CDR3 spans 17 residues. CDR3 sequence reads: CASSSSPAAPFRETQYF. CDR3 nucleotides: TGTGCCAGCAGCTCCTCCCCGGCAGCCCCATTTAGGGAGACCCAGTACTTC. The complete variable domain, with remaining parts taken from reference TRBV11-3 and TRBJ2-5, reads EAGVVQSPRYKIIEKKQPVAFWCNPISGHNTLYWYLQNLGQGPELLIRYENEEAVDDSQLPKDRFSAERLKGVDSTLKIQPAELGDSAVYLCASSSSPAAPFRETQYFGPGTRLLVL.

The rearrangement uses TRBV18 and TRBJ2-6, with D possibly being TRBD1 (6 bases). Trimming removed 6 bases from V and 0 bases from J, with 15 bases in between. The CDR3 consists of 17 residues. Germline loops: CDR1 KGHSH, CDR2 LQKENI. The CDR3 region is CASSLQGQHSGANVLTF. CDR3 sequence (DNA): TGTGCCAGCTCGCTACAGGGACAACACTCTGGGGCCAACGTCCTGACTTTC.

Of note for this clone: Just one base apart from a much larger clone, this may be a read error. The J gene is TRBJ2-3, the V gene TRBV5-4; D is ambiguous. Trimming cost V 4 bases and J 6 bases, with 6 bases left between them. This CDR3 contains 11 residues. Germline V gene data show CDR1 as SGHNT and CDR2 as YYREEE (reference sequence). In nucleotides, the CDR3 is TGTGCCAGCAGCGTTGTGGATACGCAGTATTTT. Translating gives CASSVVDTQYF.

This sequence joins TRBV5-1 and TRBJ1-2, with a weak D call TRBD1 (5 bases). From germline, CDR1 is SGHRS and CDR2 YFSETQ. The CDR3 sequence is 13 residues long. Trimming pared 0 bases from V and 4 bases from J, leaving 7 bases between. CDR3 DNA sequence: TGCGCCAGCAGCTTGGTCGGGGGCTATGGCTACACCTTC. This encodes CASSLVGGYGYTF.